The 20 T cell receptor beta chains below come from one sample, sequenced in a study of PD-L1 blockade in urothelial cancer. The method was immunoSEQ multiplex PCR; TCRdb's version includes in-frame clones alone and lacks a portion of them. The table shows under 95,000 clones, with 84% occurring only once. Time point here: pretreatment peripheral blood. The sequencing here drew on PBMCs, taken around atezolizumab (anti-PD-L1) treatment. The origin of the receptors is a man in his 60s with urothelial cancer.

This chain uses TRBV28 with TRBJ2-7, with 9 nucleotides matching TRBD1. Germline CDR1 is MDHEN and CDR2 is SYDVKM. The CDR3 runs 14 residues. After removal of 5 bases from V and 7 bases from J, the junction contained 9 bases not matched to a gene. CDR3 in amino acids: CASSTQQGALEQYF. Written as DNA, the CDR3 is TGTGCCAGCAGTACCCAACAGGGGGCACTTGAGCAGTACTTC.

The V and J genes are TRBV6-1 and TRBJ1-4, with D perhaps matching TRBD1 (5 bases). The length of the CDR3 is 14 residues. Germline-derived CDR1 and CDR2 are MNHNS and SASEGT. V was clipped by 6 bases and J by 8 bases, with 16 bases between them. The CDR3 DNA reads TGTGCCAGCAGGGACTGGAGGGACGTCGAAAAACTGTTTTTT. Residues: CASRDWRDVEKLFF.

The chain recombines TRBV5-1 with TRBJ1-1, with 11 bases lining up with TRBD1. The CDR3 sequence is 16 residues long. Looked up from germline, CDR1 is SGHRS and CDR2 is YFSETQ. Trimming took 4 bases from V and 1 from J; bases not matched to a gene: 6. The CDR3 protein is CASSQGTGGENTEAFF. The CDR3 bases are TGCGCCAGCAGCCAGGGGACAGGGGGGGAGAACACTGAAGCTTTCTTT.

This chain connects TRBV2 to TRBJ1-4; D possibly corresponds to TRBD1 (6 bases). Germline loops: CDR1 SNHLY, CDR2 FYNNEI. V was cut by 2 bases and J by 4 bases, with 14 bases left in between. The CDR3 has 16 residues. In nucleotides, the CDR3 is TGTGCCAGCAGTGAATACAGGGCGAGTATTAATGAAAAACTGTTTTTT. The encoded protein is CASSEYRASINEKLFF.

This clone came up a few times. The chain combines TRBV10-3 with TRBJ2-1; TRBD2 matches at 11 bases. The CDR3 is 15 residues long. CDR1 ENHRY and CDR2 SYGVKD come from the germline V gene. With 8 bases clipped from V and 6 bases from J, the junction kept 9 bases outside the gene matches. The CDR3 DNA sequence: TGTGCCATCCGGGAGCTAGCGGGAGGAACCAATGAGCAGTTCTTC. The encoded protein is CAIRELAGGTNEQFF.

V gene TRBV6-1 combines with J gene TRBJ2-7; 10 bases line up with TRBD1. V shed 8 bases and J 4 bases; nucleotides not matched to a gene: 5. The CDR3 is 13 residues long. Germline CDR1 MNHNS, CDR2 SASEGT. This CDR3 reads CASDRDRGYEQYF. CDR3 sequence (DNA): TGTGCCAGCGACCGGGACAGGGGTTACGAGCAGTACTTC.

This chain connects TRBV6-1 to TRBJ1-4, with 9 bases lining up with TRBD1. Trimming at V came to 5 bases and at J to 6 bases, leaving 4 bases not matched to a gene. The CDR3 is 14 residues long. Germline V gene data show CDR1 as MNHNS and CDR2 as SASEGT. The CDR3 region is CASSSGTGYEKLFF. CDR3 DNA: TGTGCCAGCAGTTCCGGGACAGGGTATGAAAAACTGTTTTTT.

As concerns this clone: The junction departs from germline at one end; a sequencing error may be responsible. The V call is TRBV11-2, the J call TRBJ2-3; a possible D gene is TRBD2 (5 bases). Germline CDR1 and CDR2: SGHAT and FQNNGV. The CDR3 runs to 14 residues. In DNA form, the CDR3 reads TGTGCCAGCACCCCCAACCTAGCCACAAATACGCAGTATTTT. This sequence encodes CASTPNLATNTQYF.

The genes are TRBV2 and TRBJ2-6; D is perhaps TRBD1 (5 bases). With 3 bases removed from V and 0 bases from J, the gap between germline ends came to 18 bases. The CDR3 length is 19 residues. Per germline, CDR1 SNHLY and CDR2 FYNNEI. The CDR3 sequence is CASSEVGQTLFSGANVLTF. CDR3 in DNA: TGTGCCAGCAGTGAGGTGGGGCAGACTCTTTTCTCTGGGGCCAACGTCCTGACTTTC.

This clone was seen only once. The chain links TRBV25-1 to TRBJ1-1; D remains unclear. Germline values: CDR1 MGHDK, CDR2 SYGVNS. The CDR3 runs 12 residues. The V gene lost 2 bases and the J gene lost 4 bases, with 5 bases spanning the gap. The CDR3 reads CASSEGLTEAFF. The DNA of the CDR3 is TGTGCCAGCAGTGAAGGCCTCACTGAAGCTTTCTTT.

The chain couples TRBV7-2 to TRBJ1-5; D gene uncertain. The CDR3 totals 15 residues. Trimming removed 0 bases at V and 0 bases at J, with 6 bases between. The germline V gene has CDR1 SGHTA and CDR2 FQGNSA. The CDR3 sequence: CASSLALYSNQPQHF. Written as DNA, the CDR3 is TGTGCCAGCAGCTTAGCTCTGTATAGCAATCAGCCCCAGCATTTT.

The V and J genes are TRBV19 and TRBJ1-2; D possibly corresponds to TRBD1 (6 bases). The CDR3 has 14 residues. Germline loops: CDR1 LNHDA, CDR2 SQIVND (reference sequence). V lost 7 bases and J 2 bases, leaving 14 bases between the germline ends. CDR3 nucleotides: TGTGCCAGTAATTTGGACAGATCAAACTATGGCTACACCTTC. Translated: CASNLDRSNYGYTF.

The rearrangement joins TRBV28 to TRBJ2-3, with unresolved D. The V end was cut by 8 bases, the J end by 3 bases, with 15 bases between. This CDR3 has 14 amino acids. Germline CDR1 is MDHEN and CDR2 is SYDVKM. This CDR3 reads CASLSWAPTDTQYF. In DNA, the CDR3 is TGTGCCAGCCTAAGCTGGGCCCCGACAGATACGCAGTATTTT.

The table lists this clone with a count of one. The genes are TRBV6-8 and TRBJ2-7, with 9 bases matching TRBD1. The V gene end was trimmed by 0 bases and the J gene end by 4 bases; junction bases not matched to a gene: 13. The CDR3 extends over 18 amino acids. Per germline, CDR1 MNHGY and CDR2 SAAAGT. CDR3 amino acids: CASSYSEGPGTGMYEQYF. CDR3 sequence (DNA): TGTGCCAGCAGTTACTCGGAGGGGCCCGGGACAGGGATGTACGAGCAGTACTTC.

The chain combines TRBV5-1 with TRBJ2-3, with 8 bases that match TRBD2. The CDR3 contains 16 residues. Germline V CDR1 and CDR2: SGHRS, YFSETQ. V was clipped by 5 bases and J by 5 bases; unmatched bases: 13. CDR3 amino acids: CASSREAGVTKDTQYF. The CDR3 DNA is TGCGCCAGCAGTCGCGAAGCGGGAGTGACAAAAGATACGCAGTATTTT.

J is TRBJ1-4 and V is TRBV27; the match to TRBD1 covers 7 bases. This CDR3 has 14 residues. Looked up from germline, CDR1 is MNHEY and CDR2 is SMNVEV (reference sequence). Trimming took 10 bases from V and 1 from J; bases not matched to a gene: 6. The CDR3 protein is CATETGETNEKLFF. In nucleotides, the CDR3 is TGTGCCACCGAAACAGGGGAAACTAATGAAAAACTGTTTTTT.

V is TRBV4-1 and J is TRBJ1-2; 10 bases align to TRBD1. The junction had 6 bases not matched to a gene; V was cut back by 1 base and J by 4 bases. This CDR3 is 16 amino acids long. Germline V lookup: CDR1 MGHRA, CDR2 YSYEKL. The CDR3 DNA is TGCGCCAGCAGCCAAGTTTTCGGACAGGGGGTCTATGGCTACACCTTC. This codes for CASSQVFGQGVYGYTF.

V and J are TRBV7-9 and TRBJ1-2; a weak D match, TRBD1 (5 bases). The CDR3 spans 14 residues. The germline V gene has CDR1 SEHNR and CDR2 FQNEAQ (reference sequence). Trimming left V 0 bases short and J 1 base short, with 6 bases between. CDR3 loop: CASSLATVNYGYTF. The CDR3 bases are TGTGCCAGCAGCTTAGCGACAGTTAACTATGGCTACACCTTC.

The J gene is TRBJ1-2, the V gene TRBV19, with 7 bases matching TRBD1. This CDR3 contains 15 residues. Germline CDR1 LNHDA, CDR2 SQIVND (reference sequence). V lost 0 bases to trimming and J lost 4 bases; unmatched junction nucleotides: 5. In DNA, the CDR3 is TGTGCCAGTAGTATAGAGGCAGGGGGTCGCTATGGCTACACCTTC. Its translation is CASSIEAGGRYGYTF. Full variable domain (remainder filled in from reference TRBV19 and TRBJ1-2): DGGITQSPKYLFRKEGQNVTLSCEQNLNHDAMYWYRQDPGQGLRLIYYSQIVNDFQKGDIAEGYSVSREKKESFPLTVTSAQKNPTAFYLCASSIEAGGRYGYTFGSGTRLTVV.

The rearrangement uses TRBV5-1 and TRBJ2-6, with TRBD2 identical over 13 bases. After removal of 4 bases from V and 3 bases from J, the junction contained 19 bases not matched to a gene. This CDR3 contains 22 residues. CDR1 and CDR2 from the germline V gene are SGHRS and YFSETQ. The CDR3 region is CASSPASSPLAGGGGGANVLTF. In nucleotides, the CDR3 is TGCGCCAGCAGCCCCGCCAGCTCCCCACTAGCGGGGGGGGGCGGTGGGGCCAACGTCCTGACTTTC.